Described below is a single T cell receptor (beta chain) sequence and its context. This sample stems from a study of blood T cell repertoires in COVID-19. The V end lost 3 bases, the J end lost 9 bases, and 20 bases lay between the germline ends. The V gene's germline CDR1 is LNHDA and CDR2 SQIVND (reference sequence). The CDR3 is made up of 15 amino acids. The protocol was immunoSEQ multiplex PCR, while the TCRdb copy is restricted to in-frame clones and leaves out a portion. The repertoire has around 100,000 clones, more than 70% of them found once; the top ten carry under 9%. The sample consisted of peripheral blood. This TCR was recovered from an older woman who had recovered from COVID-19. The chain links TRBV19 to TRBJ1-2, with D possibly matching TRBD1 (5 bases). CDR3 DNA: TGTGCCAGTAGTATCATAGCGGGGGATACTATGAGCTACACCTTC. It yields the protein CASSIIAGDTMSYTF. Full variable domain (remainder filled in from reference TRBV19 and TRBJ1-2): DGGITQSPKYLFRKEGQNVTLSCEQNLNHDAMYWYRQDPGQGLRLIYYSQIVNDFQKGDIAEGYSVSREKKESFPLTVTSAQKNPTAFYLCASSIIAGDTMSYTFGSGTRLTVV.